This T cell receptor (beta chain) was retrieved from a study of blood T cell repertoires in COVID-19 (dated by TCRdb to between 2020 and 2021). With respect to the entire study: The collaborator samples originated in the United States, Italy and Spain and spanned the acute and convalescent phases of COVID-19. The prospective study material was composed of cDNA or gDNA derived from T cells, B-cell-depleted T cells, or PBMCs. The dataset comprised deeply sampled blood TCRbeta repertoires from subjects exposed to, actively infected with, or recovered from COVID-19. The repertoires were released in a freely available public database meant as a resource for research on the immune response to SARS-CoV-2. The samples were drawn from two sources: the first 160 participants of the ongoing ImmuneRACE study, and 950 to 1,500 subjects contributed by 6 global collaborators. A de-identified subject ID, COVID-19 status, age in years and sex were almost always included in the sample metadata. HLA class I and class II types, where available, came from metadata supplied by the sample provider rather than from assay-based typing.

This clone was recorded once. Its target antigen remains unknown. Base quality data are lacking; no much larger clone is found one base away. Participants in the prospective study were aged about 18 to 89 years, lived in 24 United States geographic areas, and enrolled through a virtual design. In the prospective study, cohorts were assigned on the basis of participant-reported clinical history obtained from a screening survey and a study questionnaire. Exposed participants were defined as having been in contact with someone with a PCR-confirmed or clinician-diagnosed COVID-19 case within 2 weeks of study entry. In the prospective study, mobile phlebotomists collected whole blood, serum and a nasopharyngeal or oropharyngeal swab from each participant. Prospective study participants could optionally give additional blood draws and questionnaires over a roughly 2-month period. Blood samples from the prospective study were shipped frozen or at room temperature prior to DNA extraction.

Findings and caveats that apply to the study as a whole: The amount of clinical and demographic metadata varied by source and participant and was provided uncurated.

TCRbeta CDR3 regions were amplified from genomic DNA using the immunoSEQ Assay, a bias-controlled multiplex PCR. The published analysis was carried out like this. The number of nucleated cells in each sample was estimated from the amplification of reference gene primers within the assay. To quantify the absolute abundance of each unique TCRbeta CDR3 rearrangement, sequence reads were collapsed and filtered. For each sample, productive Simpson clonality was calculated as the square root of Simpson's diversity index over productive rearrangements. TCRdb holds this immuneACCESS table with in-frame rearrangements only. Some clones are missing; in checked studies, unresolved V genes explain under half, and the rest has no known cause. V and J calls and clone size follow that table, whereas D and trimming were derived from the DNA. A total of about 250,000 clones appear in this sample, 80% to 90% of them only once. The ten top clones hold 6.6% of the sample.

The CDR3 has 16 amino acids, counting the end cysteine and phenylalanine. The only DNA kept is the CDR3, 48 bases in frame from the first base. Via the germline V gene, CDR1 is SGHDN and CDR2 FVKESK. Here V drops 4 bases and J drops 2 bases, and the junction holds 2 bases not matched to any gene. Material for sequencing was PBMCs or T cells enriched from blood (not recorded which). The receptor was derived from a woman aged 50 to 60 who had been exposed to COVID-19. The rearranged chain carries TRBV14 and TRBJ2-1; 13 of the junction bases match TRBD2. The encoded CDR3 is CASSPLAGGAYNEQFF. The DNA sequence follows: TGTGCCAGCAGCCCACTAGCGGGGGGGGCCTACAATGAGCAGTTCTTC.